This entry features one TCR beta chain sequence. The antigen is undetermined. RNA transcripts were the template for amplifying TCR beta CDR3 regions. The study used the HTBI primer set for a first-round RT-PCR of the TCR CDR3. TCRdb independently ran MiXCR on the multiplex PCR reads; one entry per CDR3 protein. The repertoire holds around 700,000 distinct CDR3 sequences, with around 20% as singletons. This entry comes from a study of T cells in Graves' hyperthyroidism and ophthalmopathy. V was clipped by 4 bases and J by 5 bases, with 15 bases between them. Looked up from germline, CDR1 is SNHLY and CDR2 is FYNNEI. This CDR3 spans 15 amino acids. Broader study findings: Ophthalmopathy cases were set apart from stable hyperthyroidism by a 13 V-J model.

The receptor was derived from a woman aged 50 to 65 with Graves' hyperthyroidism that later progressed to Graves' ophthalmopathy. Sequencing used blood. The gene calls are TRBV2 and TRBJ2-1; D might be TRBD2 (7 bases). DNA for the CDR3: TGTGCCAGCAGTGTTCGGGGGGCCGAAAACAATGAGCAGTTCTTC. Its protein product is CASSVRGAENNEQFF.